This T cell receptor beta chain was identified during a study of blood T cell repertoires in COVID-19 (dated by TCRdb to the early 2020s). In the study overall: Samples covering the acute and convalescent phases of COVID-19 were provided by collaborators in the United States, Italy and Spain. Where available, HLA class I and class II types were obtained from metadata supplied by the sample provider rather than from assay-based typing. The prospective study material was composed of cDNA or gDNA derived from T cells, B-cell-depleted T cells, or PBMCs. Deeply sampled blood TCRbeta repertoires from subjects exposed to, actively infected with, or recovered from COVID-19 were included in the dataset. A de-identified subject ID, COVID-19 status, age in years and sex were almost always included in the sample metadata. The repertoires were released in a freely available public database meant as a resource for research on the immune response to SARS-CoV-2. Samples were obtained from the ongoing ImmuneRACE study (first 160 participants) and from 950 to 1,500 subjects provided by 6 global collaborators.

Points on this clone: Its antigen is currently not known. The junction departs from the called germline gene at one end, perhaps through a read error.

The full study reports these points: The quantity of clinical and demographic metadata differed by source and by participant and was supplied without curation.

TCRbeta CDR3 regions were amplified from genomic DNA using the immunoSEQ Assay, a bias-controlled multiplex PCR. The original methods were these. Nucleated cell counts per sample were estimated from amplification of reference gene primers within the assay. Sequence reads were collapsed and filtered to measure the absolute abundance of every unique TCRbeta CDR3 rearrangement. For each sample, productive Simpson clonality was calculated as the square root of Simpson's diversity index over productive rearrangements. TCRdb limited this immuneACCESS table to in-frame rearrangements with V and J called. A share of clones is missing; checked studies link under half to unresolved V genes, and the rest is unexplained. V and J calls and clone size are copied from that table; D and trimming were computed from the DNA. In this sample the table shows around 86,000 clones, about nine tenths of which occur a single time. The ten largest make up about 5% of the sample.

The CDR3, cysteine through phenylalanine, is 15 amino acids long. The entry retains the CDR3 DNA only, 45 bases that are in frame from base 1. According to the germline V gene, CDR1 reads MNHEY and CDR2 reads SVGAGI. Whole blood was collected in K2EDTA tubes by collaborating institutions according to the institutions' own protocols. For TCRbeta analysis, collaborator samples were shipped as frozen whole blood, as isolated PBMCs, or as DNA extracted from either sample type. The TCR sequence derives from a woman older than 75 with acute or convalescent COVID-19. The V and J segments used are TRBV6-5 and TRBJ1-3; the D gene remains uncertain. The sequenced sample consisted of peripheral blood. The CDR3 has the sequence CASSIWTGSGDTIYF. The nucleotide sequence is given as TGTGCCAGCAGTATTTGGACTGGTTCTGGAGACACCATATATTTT.